This T cell receptor beta chain emerged from a study of CD8 T cells in ankylosing spondylitis. General study findings and limits: In peripheral blood, disease-linked CD8+ clones occurred at relatively low frequencies. Some motif variants had been reported before (in reactive arthritis synovial fluid and blood). What seemed typical of ankylosing spondylitis blood was a TCR beta motif built from 7 or 8 highly homologous variants. In ankylosing spondylitis patients, matched synovial fluid reportedly showed significant enrichment of disease-linked clones.

Comments on this clonotype: The antigen remains unidentified.

V was clipped by 2 bases and J by 3 bases; unmatched bases: 6. Germline-derived CDR1 and CDR2 are ENHRY and SYGVKD. CDR3 size: 15 residues. A quantitative 5'-RACE method, one with molecular barcodes, was used to make TCR beta libraries. TCRdb independently ran MiXCR on the 5' RACE reads; one entry per CDR3 protein. Of roughly 350,000 distinct CDR3 sequences detected, roughly 8% appear once; the ten largest clones hold 13% to 15%. Sequencing was performed on blood, either unsorted or a sorted T cell fraction (not recorded which). The clonotype was recovered from a male donor with ankylosing spondylitis. The chain joins TRBV10-3 to TRBJ2-7; TRBD1 matches at 8 bases. CDR3 DNA sequence: TGTGCCATCAGTGAGCCAGGGGGCAGGAACTACGAGCAGTACTTC. Amino acids: CAISEPGGRNYEQYF.